This TCR beta chain was obtained from a study of PD-1 blockade in classical Hodgkin lymphoma. Losses at the gene ends were 5 bases for V and 4 bases for J; bases not matched to a gene: 5. Germline V lookup: CDR1 GTSNPN, CDR2 SVGIG (reference sequence). The CDR3 runs 14 residues. The method was immunoSEQ multiplex PCR; TCRdb's version includes in-frame clones alone and lacks a portion of them. The sample carries about 100,000 clones, more than 85% recorded once. For this clone: Its antigen is currently unknown.

Each patient experienced a relapse that followed autologous stem cell transplantation, and brentuximab vedotin exposure varied. Findings and limits, study-wide: Reported findings placed baseline TCR diversity lower in newly diagnosed patients (compared with healthy donors). Complete responders showed a baseline diversity that resembled the diversity of newly diagnosed patients.

This sample comprised peripheral blood mononuclear cells (PBMCs), obtained before the second cycle of nivolumab. The chain uses TRBV30 and TRBJ2-2; 9 bases map to TRBD2. This receptor was identified in a human donor with classical Hodgkin lymphoma. In DNA form, the CDR3 reads TGTGCCTGGGACCTAGCGGGGAGCACCGGGGAGCTGTTTTTT. Residues: CAWDLAGSTGELFF.